Below, one TCR beta chain is given with its context. The assay was immunoSEQ multiplex PCR, and TCRdb's table has in-frame clones only and misses some. The sample includes roughly 78,000 clones, roughly 80% seen only once; the top ten take about 3%. The record originates from a study of T cell responses to AZD1222 COVID-19 vaccine. The germline gives CDR1 SGDLS, CDR2 YYNGEE. Trimming took 4 bases from V and 4 from J; bases not matched to a gene: 10. The CDR3 sequence is 15 residues long. The origin of this receptor is an adult in good health. This specimen was peripheral blood, taken on day 0 of AZD1222 vaccination. The V and J genes are TRBV9 and TRBJ2-7; 8 positions agree with TRBD2. The CDR3 is CASSTGSAGGYEQYF. In nucleotides, the CDR3 is TGTGCCAGCAGCACCGGGAGCGCGGGGGGTTACGAGCAGTACTTC.